This T cell receptor (beta chain) stems from a study of blood T cell repertoires in COVID-19. Study details: Whether acute or convalescent, the COVID-19 samples came from the United States, Italy and Spain. The cDNA or gDNA used as material had been derived from T cells, B-cell-depleted T cells, or PBMCs.

Enrolled during active infection, Seattle patients were then followed longitudinally. Some clones are missing from TCRdb's copy, which holds only in-frame ones; the method was immunoSEQ multiplex PCR. The profile shows 150,000 to 200,000 clones, 80% to 95% of them singletons. The TCR sequence derives from a woman aged 55-70 years with COVID-19, enrolled during active disease. What was sequenced was peripheral blood.

The DNA for the CDR3 is TGTGCCAGTAGTAAGAGGGGACTAGCGGGGACCTACAATGAGCAGTTCTTC. This codes for CASSKRGLAGTYNEQFF. This chain joins TRBV19 and TRBJ2-1; 13 bases align to TRBD2. Per the germline V gene, CDR1 is LNHDA and CDR2 is SQIVND (reference sequence). CDR3 length: 17 residues. V lost 4 bases, J lost 2 bases, and 5 bases stayed unmatched.